The 31 T cell receptor beta chains in this list originate from one sample, sequenced in a study of vaccination effects on CD4 cells after COVID-19. After expansion with viral peptide pools in the ViraFEST assay, antigen-specific CD4+ T cells were sequenced. On roughly day 10 of culture, CD4+ T cells were separated out. Documented for the person is a PCR-confirmed SARS-CoV-2 infection occurring between March and December 2020. Repertoires were generated with immunoSEQ multiplex PCR, while TCRdb's copy carries only in-frame clones and drops some. In the table there are more than 45,000 clones, around 76% of which are singletons. What these receptors recognize is not known. Specimen: CD4+ T cells from PBMCs cultured with HIV peptides, collected before COVID-19 vaccination. Subset indicated: HIV-1 Nef peptide pool negative control/reference culture. The receptors shown here come from a human donor who had a prior SARS-CoV-2 infection.

The chain employs TRBV9 and TRBJ2-7, with 11 bases fitting TRBD2. From germline, CDR1 is SGDLS and CDR2 YYNGEE. The CDR3 contains 14 residues. The trim removed 4 bases at V and 2 bases at J, leaving 2 bases unmatched. CDR3 sequence (DNA): TGTGCCAGCAGCCCGGGACTAGCGGCCTACGAGCAGTACTTC. This codes for CASSPGLAAYEQYF.

V usage is TRBV7-9 and J usage is TRBJ2-3; 16 bases map to TRBD2. The CDR3 runs to 18 residues. J gave up 3 bases and V 3 bases, and 6 bases lay outside the gene matches. CDR1 and CDR2 from the germline V gene are SEHNR and FQNEAQ (reference sequence). CDR3 in amino acids: CASSLGLAGGSETDTQYF. DNA for the CDR3: TGTGCCAGCAGCTTGGGACTAGCGGGGGGGTCCGAGACAGATACGCAGTATTTT.

The chain uses TRBV28 and TRBJ2-3; D is unresolved. The CDR3 consists of 12 residues. Germline V gene lookup returns CDR1 MDHEN and CDR2 SYDVKM. V lost 6 bases and J 5 bases, leaving 9 bases between the germline ends. The chain's CDR3 is CASSSYLDTQYF. The CDR3 bases are TGTGCCAGCAGCTCATATTTAGATACGCAGTATTTT. The complete variable domain, with remaining parts taken from reference TRBV28 and TRBJ2-3, reads DVKVTQSSRYLVKRTGEKVFLECVQDMDHENMFWYRQDPGLGLRLIYFSYDVKMKEKGDIPEGYSVSREKKERFSLILESASTNQTSMYLCASSSYLDTQYFGPGTRLTVL.

The chain carries TRBV7-2 and TRBJ2-5, with a tentative D call TRBD2 (5 bases). This CDR3 has 15 residues. Germline V CDR1 and CDR2: SGHTA, FQGNSA. Trimming took off 1 base at V and 2 bases at J, with 11 bases between the two ends. This CDR3 is CASSLVANLQETQYF. The CDR3 DNA sequence: TGTGCCAGCAGCTTAGTAGCGAACCTACAAGAGACCCAGTACTTC. Together with reference TRBV7-2 and TRBJ2-5, the CDR3 gives the full variable domain: GAGVSQSPSNKVTEKGKDVELRCDPISGHTALYWYRQSLGQGLEFLIYFQGNSAPDKSGLPSDRFSAERTGGSVSTLTIQRTQQEDSAVYLCASSLVANLQETQYFGPGTRLLVL.

The chain combines TRBV11-2 with TRBJ2-5, with 10 bases that match TRBD2. The CDR3 totals 18 residues. V lost 0 bases and J lost 5; bases outside the gene matches: 12. CDR1 is SGHAT, CDR2 FQNNGV, per germline. This CDR3 reads CASSLEWGAGGARETQYF. CDR3 nucleotide sequence: TGTGCCAGCAGCTTAGAGTGGGGAGCGGGGGGGGCTCGGGAGACCCAGTACTTC. Full variable domain (remainder filled in from reference TRBV11-2 and TRBJ2-5): EAGVAQSPRYKIIEKRQSVAFWCNPISGHATLYWYQQILGQGPKLLIQFQNNGVVDDSQLPKDRFSAERLKGVDSTLKIQPAKLEDSAVYLCASSLEWGAGGARETQYFGPGTRLLVL.

CDR3 in DNA: TGTGCCAGCAGCTTGGTAACAGGTCCCTGGGACGAAGCTTTCTTT. As protein: CASSLVTGPWDEAFF. The chain carries TRBV5-6 and TRBJ1-1, with D perhaps TRBD1 (5 bases). Per germline, CDR1 SGHDT and CDR2 YYEEEE. The CDR3 spans 15 residues. Trimming shortened V by 0 bases and J by 8 bases, and 17 bases separated the two germline ends.

This chain links TRBV10-3 with TRBJ1-6; no reliable D call. Germline V gene data show CDR1 as ENHRY and CDR2 as SYGVKD. The CDR3 length is 16 residues. Trimming took 0 bases from V and 9 from J, leaving 15 bases between them. CDR3 loop: CAISESIGGRGSPLHF. In nucleotides, the CDR3 is TGTGCCATCAGTGAGTCCATCGGAGGGCGTGGTTCACCCCTCCACTTT.

The V call is TRBV24-1, the J call TRBJ1-2; D gene ambiguous. The CDR3 contains 14 residues. The V and J ends lost 1 base and 4 bases respectively, with 9 bases between them. CDR1 is KGHDR and CDR2 is SFDVKD in the germline V gene. The CDR3 here is CATSDFSLGYGYTF. CDR3 bases: TGTGCCACCAGTGATTTCTCTCTGGGCTATGGCTACACCTTC.

The chain links TRBV25-1 to TRBJ1-1; D unresolved. Germline CDR1 reads MGHDK; CDR2 reads SYGVNS. Trimming removed 5 bases from V and 1 base from J, with 8 bases in between. This CDR3 comprises 13 residues. CDR3 bases: TGTGCCAGCAGTATACGCCAGAACACTGAAGCTTTCTTT. Translated, it gives CASSIRQNTEAFF.

The CDR3 here is CASSQQTNYGYTF. The CDR3 coding sequence is TGTGCCAGCAGTCAACAGACTAACTATGGCTACACCTTC. The chain is built from TRBV6-5 and TRBJ1-2; no clear D. The CDR3 is made up of 13 amino acids. Germline loops: CDR1 MNHEY, CDR2 SVGAGI. Trimming took 5 bases from V and 0 from J, leaving 7 bases between them.

Only one count was recorded for this clone. The chain joins TRBV24-1 to TRBJ1-2; TRBD1 is a possible D gene (5 bases). V was trimmed by 4 bases and J by 2 bases, leaving 19 bases between them. This CDR3 spans 17 amino acids. Germline V gives CDR1 KGHDR, CDR2 SFDVKD. In DNA, the CDR3 is TGTGCCACCAGTGACTCCGGGGACTCTCGGAAAAACTATGGCTACACCTTC. Translating it yields CATSDSGDSRKNYGYTF.

The V call is TRBV12-2, the J call TRBJ2-5; the table assigns TRBD1, which was not confirmed against the DNA. TRBV12-2 is shown as a pseudogene. The CDR3 spans 16 residues. CDR3 sequence (DNA): TGTGCAAGTCGCTTCAGGACAGCCCACTGCTGTGAGACCCAGTACTTC. This translates into CASRFRTAHCCETQYF.

This chain joins TRBV6-5 and TRBJ2-7, with a weak D call TRBD2 (5 bases). The germline V gene has CDR1 MNHEY and CDR2 SVGAGI. CDR3 length: 14 residues. V lost 10 bases, J lost 2 bases, and 18 bases lay in between. The CDR3 DNA reads TGTGCCACCAGATCGGAGAGGGCGCCCTACGAGCAGTACTTC. It translates to CATRSERAPYEQYF.

The chain recombines TRBV12-5 with TRBJ2-3; D is possibly TRBD1 or TRBD2 (6 bases each). This CDR3 has 14 residues. From germline, CDR1 is LGHNT and CDR2 FRNRAP. The V and J ends lost 6 bases and 2 bases respectively, with 12 bases between them. The CDR3 bases are TGTGCTAGTGGCCTAGGGGGGTCCACAGATACGCAGTATTTT. Encoded protein: CASGLGGSTDTQYF. Combining the CDR3 with reference TRBV12-5 and TRBJ2-3 gives the whole variable domain DARVTQTPRHKVTEMGQEVTMRCQPILGHNTVFWYRQTMMQGLELLAYFRNRAPLDDSGMPKDRFSAEMPDATLATLKIQPSEPRDSAVYFCASGLGGSTDTQYFGPGTRLTVL.

V usage is TRBV24-1 and J usage is TRBJ2-1; D not certain. In germline, CDR1 is KGHDR, CDR2 SFDVKD. The CDR3 is made up of 12 amino acids. Trimming shortened V by 3 bases and J by 15 bases, and 14 bases separated the two germline ends. CDR3 sequence: CATSDRRGRPFF. The CDR3 DNA reads as TGTGCCACCAGTGATCGACGCGGCCGACCGTTCTTC.

This clone came up once. J is TRBJ1-1 and V is TRBV7-3; the D gene is possibly TRBD1 (6 bases). The CDR3 length is 13 residues. Germline V gives CDR1 SGHTA, CDR2 FQGTGA. Trimming removed 8 bases from V and 4 bases from J, with 14 bases in between. The CDR3, as DNA: TGTGCCAGCGGGGCAGGGGTCGGCACTGAAGCTTTCTTT. Translating gives CASGAGVGTEAFF. Full variable domain (rest looked up from reference TRBV7-3 and TRBJ1-1): GAGVSQTPSNKVTEKGKYVELRCDPISGHTALYWYRQSLGQGPEFLIYFQGTGAADDSGLPNDRFFAVRPEGSVSTLKIQRTERGDSAVYLCASGAGVGTEAFFGQGTRLTVV.

The CDR3 loop is CASSQGSDANTGELFF. In DNA form, the CDR3 reads TGCGCCAGCAGCCAAGGGTCCGACGCGAACACCGGGGAGCTGTTTTTT. The J gene is TRBJ2-2, the V gene TRBV4-3; D is undetermined. Germline V lookup: CDR1 LGHNA, CDR2 YSLEER. The V end lost 1 base, the J end lost 0 bases, and 9 bases lay between the germline ends. CDR3 length equals 16 residues.

This clone came up once. The chain uses TRBV5-1 and TRBJ2-2; D is unresolved. V was cut by 4 bases and J by 0 bases, with 7 bases left in between. The CDR3 has 14 amino acids. Per germline, CDR1 SGHRS and CDR2 YFSETQ. The CDR3 bases are TGCGCCAGCAGCCCAGACACGAACACCGGGGAGCTGTTTTTT. Its protein product is CASSPDTNTGELFF.

This clone was counted between two and nine times. This chain links TRBV19 with TRBJ1-2, with a weak D call TRBD1 (6 bases). The CDR3 is 14 residues long. Germline CDR1 reads LNHDA; CDR2 reads SQIVND (reference sequence). With 5 bases removed from V and 4 bases from J, the gap between germline ends came to 14 bases. The CDR3 coding sequence is TGTGCCAGTAGTCAACCGGGACACCGCTATGGCTACACCTTC. Translated: CASSQPGHRYGYTF.

This sequence joins TRBV7-9 and TRBJ2-1; 11 bases map to TRBD2. This CDR3 spans 16 amino acids. The trim removed 6 bases at V and 3 bases at J, leaving 7 bases unmatched. Germline V CDR1 and CDR2: SEHNR, FQNEAQ (reference sequence). As DNA, the CDR3 is TGTGCCAGCAGACGGCAGGGACTAGCGGACTACAATGAGCAGTTCTTC. It codes for CASRRQGLADYNEQFF.

This clone was seen a few times. The chain is built from TRBV6-5 and TRBJ2-2; possible D gene TRBD1, 5 bases. Germline CDR1 MNHEY, CDR2 SVGAGI. This CDR3 comprises 15 residues. With 6 bases removed from V and 6 bases from J, the gap between germline ends came to 17 bases. CDR3 sequence reads: CASRLPGKPAGELFF. The CDR3 coding sequence is TGTGCCAGCAGGTTACCAGGGAAGCCCGCCGGGGAGCTGTTTTTT.

The rearrangement uses TRBV5-1 and TRBJ2-7; tentatively, D is TRBD2 (6 bases). The CDR3 totals 15 residues. Per germline, CDR1 SGHRS and CDR2 YFSETQ. V lost 3 bases and J 2 bases, leaving 15 bases between the germline ends. Here the CDR3 reads CASSSIAERTYEQYF. The CDR3 region has the DNA TGCGCCAGCAGCTCGATAGCGGAGAGAACCTACGAGCAGTACTTC.

This sequence joins TRBV5-4 and TRBJ2-1; D not certain. Germline CDR1 SGHNT, CDR2 YYREEE (reference sequence). This CDR3 spans 14 amino acids. V shed 7 bases and J shed 0 bases, with 11 bases lying between them. The DNA of the CDR3 is TGTGCCAGCTCAACGGATAGCTCCTACAATGAGCAGTTCTTC. Translation: CASSTDSSYNEQFF.

In this sample, this clone turned up once. The chain employs TRBV9 and TRBJ2-5; 16 positions agree with TRBD2. This CDR3 spans 17 amino acids. Trimming took 3 bases from V and 5 from J; bases not matched to a gene: 7. Germline CDR1 SGDLS, CDR2 YYNGEE. The CDR3 is CASSDGTSGGDRETQYF. In nucleotides, the CDR3 is TGTGCCAGCAGCGACGGGACTAGCGGGGGGGATAGGGAGACCCAGTACTTC.

This clone was counted between two and nine times. J is TRBJ2-1 and V is TRBV18; 11 bases are shared with TRBD2. J lost 15 bases, V lost 3 bases, and 7 bases had no gene match. The CDR3 extends over 13 amino acids. Germline V gives CDR1 KGHSH, CDR2 LQKENI. This chain's CDR3 is CASSPSGRAVVFF. CDR3 in DNA: TGTGCCAGCTCACCTAGCGGGAGGGCCGTTGTGTTCTTC.

By share of the sample, this clone is medium-sized (0.01 to 0.1%). V and J are TRBV28 and TRBJ1-1, with 7 positions matching TRBD1. Trimming took 8 bases from V and 3 from J; bases not matched to a gene: 9. Germline CDR1 reads MDHEN; CDR2 reads SYDVKM. CDR3 length: 14 residues. The CDR3 spells CASYPGGLHTEAFF. DNA of the CDR3: TGTGCCAGCTACCCAGGGGGTCTTCACACTGAAGCTTTCTTT.

In this sample, this clone turned up once. This rearrangement joins TRBV7-3 to TRBJ1-3; D unresolved. There are 13 residues in the CDR3. Germline-derived CDR1 and CDR2 are SGHTA and FQGTGA. V dropped 4 bases and J dropped 2 bases, with 6 bases sitting between them. The CDR3 DNA is TGTGCCAGCAGCTACGGTCCTGGAAACACCATATATTTT. Its translation: CASSYGPGNTIYF.

The V call is TRBV2, the J call TRBJ2-1; a weak D match, TRBD2 (6 bases). With 1 base removed from V and 6 bases from J, the gap between germline ends came to 16 bases. The CDR3 sequence is 16 residues long. Germline assignment: CDR1 SNHLY and CDR2 FYNNEI. In DNA form, the CDR3 reads TGTGCCAGCAGTGAAGTGACTAGTGTTCCATCCAATGAGCAGTTCTTC. As protein: CASSEVTSVPSNEQFF.

The CDR3 DNA is TGTGCCAGTAGTAGGGACAGGGCCGGTGGAAACACCATATATTTT. Its protein product is CASSRDRAGGNTIYF. The J gene is TRBJ1-3, the V gene TRBV19; 9 bases match TRBD1. The CDR3 length is 15 residues. Germline V gene sequence: CDR1 LNHDA, CDR2 SQIVND (reference sequence). J was trimmed by 3 bases and V by 4 bases; bases with no gene match: 4.

The CDR3 region has the DNA TGTGCCAGCAGCGGAGGACGTTTCACTGAAGCTTTCTTT. This encodes CASSGGRFTEAFF. J is TRBJ1-1 and V is TRBV2; D remains unclear. The CDR3 sequence is 13 residues long. Germline CDR1 SNHLY, CDR2 FYNNEI. V was pared by 6 bases and J by 4 bases, with 12 bases between.

J is TRBJ1-1 and V is TRBV21-1; TRBD1 reflects the table's D call only, with no check against the DNA. TRBV21-1 has pseudogene status. This CDR3 has 15 amino acids. The CDR3 region is CASSKGSQGGTEAFF. CDR3 coding DNA: TGTGCCAGCAGCAAAGGATCCCAGGGCGGTACTGAAGCTTTCTTT.